This T cell receptor beta chain derives from a study of blood T cells in healthy people across ages. Notes on the study in general: Naive and antigen-experienced cells were not separated, limiting conclusive comparison.

Combining a sample-barcoded 5' primer with a J-beta primer mix, a second PCR ran for about 6 to 12 cycles. Through a template-switch adaptor with 12 random nucleotides, each cDNA molecule received a tag. TCRdb re-called the 5' RACE reads through MiXCR, storing one row per CDR3 protein. The sample contains about 930,000 distinct CDR3 sequences, around 29% of which appear only once. Concerning this clonotype: The target antigen is unknown.

Germline-derived CDR1 and CDR2 are DFQATT and SNEGSKA (reference sequence). The CDR3 runs 12 residues. The V and J ends lost 2 bases and 8 bases, in that order; junction bases with no gene match: 2. The same data also went into a second study, on T cells of mothers and their children. That work states: Each mother yielded more than 9.5 million TCR beta CDR3 reads. Each child yielded millions of reads.

Sequencing input: blood. This sequence was found in a woman aged 40 to 49 in good health. The chain combines TRBV20-1 with TRBJ2-4; TRBD2 aligns across 8 bases. The CDR3 nucleotides read TGCAGTGCTAGAACCGGGGGGGACATTCAGTACTTC. This sequence encodes CSARTGGDIQYF.